This T cell receptor (beta chain) is drawn from a study of T cells in Graves' hyperthyroidism and ophthalmopathy. For Graves' hyperthyroidism to be stable, ophthalmopathy could not progress within 18 months. With a duration under 2 months, the hyperthyroidism was newly diagnosed in patients aged 18 to 65. The study, taken as a whole, reports: Blood held most thyroid clonotypes expanded above 0.001 frequency. Ophthalmopathy could be told apart from stable hyperthyroidism with a 13 V-J model.

Amplification targeted TCR beta CDR3 regions from RNA transcripts. Carried out on the TCR CDR3, a first-round RT-PCR used the HTBI primer set. Using its own MiXCR run on the multiplex PCR reads, TCRdb lists one record per CDR3 protein. The sample holds roughly 99,000 distinct CDR3 sequences, 16% seen once. Germline-derived CDR1 and CDR2 are LNHDA and SQIVND (reference sequence). The ends were cut back, 2 bases at V and 3 bases at J, with 14 bases in the middle. This CDR3 is built from 15 residues. This clonotype occurred many times. Its specificity is not known. This TCR derives from a woman between 50 and 59 years old with Graves' hyperthyroidism. The sequencing input was blood. This sequence joins TRBV19 and TRBJ2-7; no clear D. The CDR3 here is CASSIWKGGNYEQYF. The CDR3 region has the DNA TGTGCCAGTAGTATATGGAAGGGCGGAAACTACGAGCAGTACTTC.